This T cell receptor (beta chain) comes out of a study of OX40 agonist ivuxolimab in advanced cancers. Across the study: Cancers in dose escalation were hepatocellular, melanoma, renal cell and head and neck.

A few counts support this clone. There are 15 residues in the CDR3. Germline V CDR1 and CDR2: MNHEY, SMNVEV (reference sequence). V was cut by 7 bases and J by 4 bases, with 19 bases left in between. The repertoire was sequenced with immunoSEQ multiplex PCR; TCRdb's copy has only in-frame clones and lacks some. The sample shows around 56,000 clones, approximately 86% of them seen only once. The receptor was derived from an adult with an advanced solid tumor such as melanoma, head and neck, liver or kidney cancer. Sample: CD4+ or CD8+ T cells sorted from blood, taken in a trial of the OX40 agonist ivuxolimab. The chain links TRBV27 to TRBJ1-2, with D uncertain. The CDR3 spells CASTTLPPWIYGYTF. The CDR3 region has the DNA TGTGCCAGCACCACCCTACCCCCGTGGATCTATGGCTACACCTTC.